Below, 17 T cell receptor beta chains from the same sample are listed, as sequenced in a study of T cell responses to AZD1222 COVID-19 vaccine. Some clones are missing from TCRdb's copy, which holds only in-frame ones; the method was immunoSEQ multiplex PCR. The table records more than 150,000 clones, 85% to 90% of them present only once. Sequenced here: peripheral blood, sampled on day 0 of MenACWY control vaccination. The receptors shown here come from an adult in good health.

The chain employs TRBV28 and TRBJ2-1; possible D gene TRBD2, 6 bases. V lost 2 bases and J lost 8, with 16 bases in between. CDR1 and CDR2 (germline): MDHEN, SYDVKM. The CDR3 runs 15 residues. DNA of the CDR3: TGTGCCAGCAGTTTAAGCCGGGGGTTGTTGGATGAGCAGTTCTTC. Residues: CASSLSRGLLDEQFF.

This chain joins TRBV14 and TRBJ2-1, with D perhaps TRBD2 (6 bases). V lost 3 bases and J lost 10, with 13 bases in between. Germline V lookup: CDR1 SGHDN, CDR2 FVKESK. This CDR3 spans 13 amino acids. The DNA of the CDR3 is TGTGCCAGCAGCCACCTCTCGGGGGTGGAGCAGTTCTTC. Encoded protein: CASSHLSGVEQFF.

This rearrangement joins TRBV21-1 to TRBJ2-7; the table's D call TRBD2 went unverified against the DNA. TRBV21-1 is a pseudogene segment. This CDR3 region has 15 residues. In nucleotides, the CDR3 is TGTGCCAGCAGCAAATGGGGGGGAGTTACCTACGAGCAGTACTTC. It specifies CASSKWGGVTYEQYF.

This clone was observed a single time. This chain links TRBV11-2 with TRBJ2-5; 8 bases are shared with TRBD2. With 1 base clipped from V and 5 bases from J, the junction kept 9 bases outside the gene matches. CDR1 is SGHAT and CDR2 is FQNNGV in the germline V gene. The CDR3 loop spans 16 amino acids. CDR3 in amino acids: CASSLGPGLGVETQYF. The CDR3, as DNA: TGTGCCAGCAGCTTAGGTCCGGGACTAGGAGTGGAGACCCAGTACTTC.

Concerning this clone: Other DNA sequences in the same sample also yield this CDR3. The chain carries TRBV19 and TRBJ1-2; maybe TRBD1 (6 bases). V lost 4 bases to trimming and J lost 2 bases, with 11 bases between them. The CDR3 is made up of 14 amino acids. Germline CDR1 reads LNHDA; CDR2 reads SQIVND (reference sequence). The DNA for the CDR3 is TGTGCCAGTAGTAGAGGACAGAGCAACTATGGCTACACCTTC. As protein: CASSRGQSNYGYTF.

This clone was seen a few times. The chain recombines TRBV5-1 with TRBJ1-6; weak D call: TRBD1 (5 bases). The CDR3 spans 14 residues. The V and J ends lost 4 bases and 9 bases respectively, with 14 bases between them. Germline-derived CDR1 and CDR2 are SGHRS and YFSETQ. The CDR3 DNA reads as TGCGCCAGCAGCCCTTCATCCGGGGGTTCACCCCTCCACTTT. Residues: CASSPSSGGSPLHF.

This chain joins TRBV6-5 and TRBJ1-3, with D perhaps TRBD1 (5 bases). The V end was cut by 5 bases, the J end by 2 bases, with 10 bases between. Germline V lookup: CDR1 MNHEY, CDR2 SVGAGI. The CDR3 covers 14 residues. DNA for the CDR3: TGTGCCAGCAGTATCGGGGGAGCTGGAAACACCATATATTTT. Amino acid sequence: CASSIGGAGNTIYF.

This clone was detected only once. The CDR3 sequence: CASSPGAHSGANVLTF. CDR3 nucleotide sequence: TGTGCCAGCAGCCCGGGAGCCCACTCTGGGGCCAACGTCCTGACTTTC. V and J are TRBV5-4 and TRBJ2-6; perhaps TRBD2 as D (6 bases). Germline assignment: CDR1 SGHNT and CDR2 YYREEE (reference sequence). Trimming removed 4 bases from V and 0 bases from J, with 11 bases in between. The CDR3 is 16 residues long. The full variable domain, with the rest looked up from reference TRBV5-4 and TRBJ2-6, is ETGVTQSPTHLIKTRGQQVTLRCSSQSGHNTVSWYQQALGQGPQFIFQYYREEENGRGNFPPRFSGLQFPNYSSELNVNALELDDSALYLCASSPGAHSGANVLTFGAGSRLTVL.

The rearrangement links TRBV9 to TRBJ2-1; the D gene is possibly TRBD1 (5 bases). The CDR3 is made up of 16 amino acids. CDR1 and CDR2 from the germline V gene are SGDLS and YYNGEE. Trimming shortened V by 3 bases and J by 3 bases, and 16 bases separated the two germline ends. The CDR3 nucleotides are TGTGCCAGCAGCGGTGGTGAGAGACAGATCTACAATGAGCAGTTCTTC. Amino acid sequence: CASSGGERQIYNEQFF.

The rearrangement uses TRBV5-5 and TRBJ1-2; TRBD1 is a possible D gene (5 bases). Trimming pared 4 bases from V and 4 bases from J, leaving 23 bases between. The CDR3 is made up of 17 amino acids. Germline CDR1 reads SGHKS; CDR2 reads YYEKEE (reference sequence). Here the CDR3 reads CASSPSGGEGGRYGYTF. The CDR3 nucleotides read TGTGCCAGCAGCCCCTCCGGGGGAGAAGGAGGCCGCTATGGCTACACCTTC.

This chain uses TRBV9 with TRBJ2-1; D uncertain. The CDR3 totals 14 residues. Trimming took 0 bases from V and 6 from J, leaving 10 bases between them. Germline assignment: CDR1 SGDLS and CDR2 YYNGEE. The DNA for the CDR3 is TGTGCCAGCAGCGTAGCTGATCGCCGCAATGAGCAGTTCTTC. This codes for CASSVADRRNEQFF.

V usage is TRBV30 and J usage is TRBJ1-1; D is unresolved. Per germline, CDR1 GTSNPN and CDR2 SVGIG (reference sequence). The CDR3 covers 14 residues. V was shortened by 3 bases and J by 7 bases, with 18 bases between the two germline ends. The CDR3 nucleotides are TGTGCCTGGAGGGGTCCTCAAAATGGCATTGAAGCTTTCTTT. Amino acids: CAWRGPQNGIEAFF.

About this clone: This specimen includes other DNA sequences encoding the same CDR3. The chain joins TRBV19 to TRBJ1-5; D might be TRBD1 (5 bases). Germline CDR1 LNHDA, CDR2 SQIVND (reference sequence). The V gene lost 4 bases and the J gene lost 4 bases, with 8 bases spanning the gap. CDR3 size: 13 residues. CDR3 in amino acids: CASSTQGNQPQHF. CDR3 DNA sequence: TGTGCCAGTAGTACCCAGGGAAATCAGCCCCAGCATTTT. The whole variable domain, filled in from reference TRBV19 and TRBJ1-5, reads DGGITQSPKYLFRKEGQNVTLSCEQNLNHDAMYWYRQDPGQGLRLIYYSQIVNDFQKGDIAEGYSVSREKKESFPLTVTSAQKNPTAFYLCASSTQGNQPQHFGDGTRLSIL.

The chain has TRBV14 and TRBJ2-1, with 13 bases that match TRBD2. V gave up 1 base and J gave up 4 bases; unmatched junction bases: 4. Looked up from germline, CDR1 is SGHDN and CDR2 is FVKESK. This CDR3 spans 17 amino acids. This CDR3 reads CASSQGPGLAGYNEQFF. The CDR3 DNA reads as TGTGCCAGCAGCCAAGGCCCGGGACTAGCGGGGTACAATGAGCAGTTCTTC.

In this sample, this clone turned up once. V gene TRBV15 combines with J gene TRBJ1-6; D possibly corresponds to TRBD1 (5 bases). This CDR3 spans 16 amino acids. Germline CDR1 and CDR2: LNHNV and YYDKDF (reference sequence). The V and J ends lost 0 bases and 14 bases respectively, with 20 bases between them. The CDR3 protein is CATSRDNIAGAGSLHF. CDR3 DNA: TGTGCCACCAGCAGAGATAATATCGCAGGAGCAGGGTCCCTCCACTTT.

The chain employs TRBV27 and TRBJ1-5, with a weak D call TRBD1 (5 bases). Trimming shortened V by 5 bases and J by 4 bases, and 15 bases separated the two germline ends. Germline CDR1 is MNHEY and CDR2 is SMNVEV (reference sequence). The CDR3 contains 15 residues. The DNA of the CDR3 is TGTGCCAGCAGTCCAACCTGGGGGATGAATCAGCCCCAGCATTTT. Translating it yields CASSPTWGMNQPQHF.

The CDR3 DNA reads TGTGCCAGTAGTATGGTAGCGGGAGGGGCCGGGGAGCTGTTTTTT. Translated, it gives CASSMVAGGAGELFF. V usage is TRBV19 and J usage is TRBJ2-2, with TRBD2 matching over 11 bases. The CDR3 spans 15 residues. V gave up 3 bases and J gave up 6 bases; unmatched junction bases: 3. Germline V lookup: CDR1 LNHDA, CDR2 SQIVND (reference sequence).